This TCR beta chain was recorded in a study of blood T cells in healthy people across ages. CDR1 SGDLS and CDR2 YYNGEE come from the germline V gene. The ends lost 4 bases at V and 7 bases at J; junction bases unmatched: 8. This CDR3 comprises 14 residues. Then a second PCR, running roughly 6 to 11 cycles, was carried out with a sample-barcoded 5' primer and a J-beta primer mix. MiXCR was run by TCRdb on the 5' RACE reads, yielding one entry per CDR3 protein. The sample includes fewer than 900,000 distinct CDR3 sequences, roughly 41% of them seen just once. This chain connects TRBV9 to TRBJ2-3; 8 nucleotides match TRBD2. This TCR derives from a woman aged 55-70 years in good health. The sample consisted of blood. In nucleotides, the CDR3 is TGTGCCAGCAGCTCCAGCGGGGGAACCTATACGCAGTATTTT. Protein sequence: CASSSSGGTYTQYF.